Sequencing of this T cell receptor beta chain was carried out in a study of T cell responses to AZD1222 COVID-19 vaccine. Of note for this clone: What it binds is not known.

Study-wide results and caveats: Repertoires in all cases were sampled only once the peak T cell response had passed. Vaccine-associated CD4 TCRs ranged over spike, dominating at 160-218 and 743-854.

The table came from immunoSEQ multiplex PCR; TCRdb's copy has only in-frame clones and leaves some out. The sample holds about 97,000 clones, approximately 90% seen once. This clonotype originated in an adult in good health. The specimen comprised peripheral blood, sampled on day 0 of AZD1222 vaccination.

The CDR3 is CASSIGTTYEQYF. In nucleotides, the CDR3 is TGTGCCAGTAGTATAGGGACAACCTACGAGCAGTACTTC. V gene TRBV19 combines with J gene TRBJ2-7, with a possible D match to TRBD1 (5 bases). Per the germline V gene, CDR1 is LNHDA and CDR2 is SQIVND (reference sequence). V was trimmed by 1 base and J by 2 bases, leaving 6 bases between them. This CDR3 region has 13 residues.